This T cell receptor beta chain was sequenced in a study of cytomegalovirus exposure and HLA in healthy donors. PCR involved 60 Vbeta and 13 Jbeta primers. Here immunoSEQ multiplex PCR was the method, and the copy in TCRdb shows in-frame clones only, minus some. The sample lists about 170,000 clones; 75% were seen once. Study-level results: The authors later found HLA-associated TCR beta chains more clonally expanded than equally common others. Across all donors, roughly uniform sequencing depth was an assumption of the presence/absence analyses.

This clone was found once. What it binds is unknown. Different DNA sequences within this sample yield the same CDR3. The germline gives CDR1 SGDLS, CDR2 YYNGEE. The V end lost 2 bases, the J end lost 2 bases, and 7 bases lay between the germline ends. The CDR3 consists of 13 residues. J is TRBJ1-1 and V is TRBV9; weak D call: TRBD1 (5 bases). The source material was PBMCs. The TCR sequence derives from a woman aged 45-65 years in good health and CMV-seropositive. The CDR3 here is CASSVTANTEAFF. DNA for the CDR3: TGTGCCAGCAGCGTGACAGCTAACACTGAAGCTTTCTTT.